A selection of T cell receptor beta chains follows, all from one sample in a study of T cells in Graves' hyperthyroidism and ophthalmopathy. TCRdb used MiXCR to reprocess the multiplex PCR reads, holding one entry per CDR3 protein. The table includes 560,000 or so distinct CDR3 sequences, about half detected once. The sample taken for sequencing was peripheral blood or thyroid tissue (not recorded which). These receptors were obtained from a young woman with Graves' hyperthyroidism. The CDR3 runs from the conserved cysteine through the conserved F or W. The order of the fields is D gene, J gene, V gene, CDR3 protein. D genes are given only for firm matches.

D gene: NA; J gene: TRBJ1-4; V gene: TRBV7-2; CDR3 protein: CASTTRGEEKLFF
D gene: NA; J gene: TRBJ1-5; V gene: TRBV10-3; CDR3 protein: CAICSATRGNSNQPQHF
D gene: NA; J gene: TRBJ1-1; V gene: TRBV15; CDR3 protein: CATSVRANTEAFF
D gene: NA; J gene: TRBJ2-7; V gene: TRBV6-1; CDR3 protein: CASRAVYRVTEQYF
D gene: NA; J gene: TRBJ1-1; V gene: TRBV2; CDR3 protein: CASSDWTISAFF
D gene: TRBD2; J gene: TRBJ2-5; V gene: TRBV10-3; CDR3 protein: CAISEPLAGLTTQETQYF
D gene: NA; J gene: TRBJ2-2; V gene: TRBV7-3; CDR3 protein: CASSHTDRNTGELFF
D gene: NA; J gene: TRBJ2-5; V gene: TRBV7-3; CDR3 protein: CASSLLGGPETQYF
D gene: NA; J gene: TRBJ2-1; V gene: TRBV29-1; CDR3 protein: CSARLGASSTTF
D gene: NA; J gene: TRBJ2-7; V gene: TRBV10-2; CDR3 protein: CASSRRASAYEQYF
D gene: TRBD1; J gene: TRBJ1-2; V gene: TRBV24-1; CDR3 protein: CATRPGQGNYGYTF
D gene: NA; J gene: TRBJ1-3; V gene: TRBV10-3; CDR3 protein: CAIKPRGRGGNTIYF
D gene: NA; J gene: TRBJ1-3; V gene: TRBV9; CDR3 protein: CASSIRDTIYF
D gene: NA; J gene: TRBJ2-5; V gene: TRBV29-1; CDR3 protein: CSVWSGKERQETQYF
D gene: NA; J gene: TRBJ2-2; V gene: TRBV13; CDR3 protein: CASSLGYLAQGTLNTGELFF
D gene: NA; J gene: TRBJ1-2; V gene: TRBV7-9; CDR3 protein: CASSFRDKNYGYTF
D gene: NA; J gene: TRBJ1-5; V gene: TRBV6-5; CDR3 protein: CASSPDSDSNQPQHF
D gene: NA; J gene: TRBJ2-5; V gene: TRBV12-3/TRBV12-4; CDR3 protein: CASSLRDLQETQYF
D gene: TRBD2; J gene: TRBJ2-3; V gene: TRBV29-1; CDR3 protein: CSGLAGGSTDTQYF
D gene: NA; J gene: TRBJ1-4; V gene: TRBV25-1; CDR3 protein: CASSEFLENEEKLFF
D gene: TRBD2; J gene: TRBJ2-5; V gene: TRBV7-9; CDR3 protein: CASRPGVAGETQYF
D gene: NA; J gene: TRBJ1-2; V gene: TRBV7-2; CDR3 protein: CASSLGLTASQAGYTF
D gene: NA; J gene: TRBJ2-7; V gene: TRBV7-9; CDR3 protein: CASSQAPAISSYEQYF
D gene: NA; J gene: TRBJ1-5; V gene: TRBV25-1; CDR3 protein: CASSDTPNNQPQHF
D gene: NA; J gene: TRBJ2-7; V gene: TRBV7-2; CDR3 protein: CASSLLEGRPGYEQYF
D gene: NA; J gene: TRBJ1-3; V gene: TRBV20-1; CDR3 protein: CSASPGWGNTIYF
D gene: NA; J gene: TRBJ2-5; V gene: TRBV7-3; CDR3 protein: CASSLAYPGRETQYF
D gene: NA; J gene: TRBJ2-7; V gene: TRBV24-1; CDR3 protein: CASSYKTLYDLGQYF
D gene: NA; J gene: TRBJ2-2; V gene: TRBV24-1; CDR3 protein: CATSDFGRMNTGELFF
D gene: NA; J gene: TRBJ1-2; V gene: TRBV25-1; CDR3 protein: CASSEDGRGSYGYTF
D gene: TRBD1; J gene: TRBJ1-5; V gene: TRBV2; CDR3 protein: CASTPIAGGLSNQPQHF
D gene: NA; J gene: TRBJ1-1; V gene: TRBV7-8; CDR3 protein: CASSLEGARDTEAFF
D gene: NA; J gene: TRBJ1-1; V gene: TRBV7-3; CDR3 protein: CASSLGARDTEAFF
D gene: NA; J gene: TRBJ2-2; V gene: TRBV7-1; CDR3 protein: CASSSAPRGRRAGELFF
D gene: TRBD1; J gene: TRBJ1-3; V gene: TRBV20-1; CDR3 protein: CSANRDSGNTIYF
D gene: NA; J gene: TRBJ2-7; V gene: TRBV11-2; CDR3 protein: CASSQDQGFRSYEQYF
D gene: NA; J gene: TRBJ1-5; V gene: TRBV7-2; CDR3 protein: CASSFSGTGNQPQHF
D gene: NA; J gene: TRBJ2-7; V gene: TRBV7-9; CDR3 protein: CASSSSPSVSYEQYF
D gene: NA; J gene: TRBJ1-2; V gene: TRBV19; CDR3 protein: CASSIGVRANYGYTF
D gene: NA; J gene: TRBJ1-2; V gene: TRBV20-1; CDR3 protein: CSARDTSNYGYTF
D gene: TRBD1; J gene: TRBJ2-6; V gene: TRBV7-8; CDR3 protein: CASSPLGQGEILTF
D gene: NA; J gene: TRBJ1-4; V gene: TRBV15; CDR3 protein: CATQPDSNEKLFF
D gene: NA; J gene: TRBJ2-7; V gene: TRBV9; CDR3 protein: CASSVAEYSYEQYF
D gene: NA; J gene: TRBJ1-4; V gene: TRBV7-9; CDR3 protein: CASSPLPGFGEKLFF
D gene: NA; J gene: TRBJ1-4; V gene: TRBV19; CDR3 protein: CASSIEAPGNEKLFF
D gene: TRBD2; J gene: TRBJ2-2; V gene: TRBV6-5; CDR3 protein: CASSSSGSPTGELFF
D gene: NA; J gene: TRBJ2-5; V gene: TRBV20-1; CDR3 protein: CSASRGTQPQYF
D gene: NA; J gene: TRBJ2-6; V gene: TRBV2; CDR3 protein: CASSPRSRRVAGANVLTF
D gene: NA; J gene: TRBJ1-1; V gene: TRBV6-5; CDR3 protein: CASSYSAGGAFF
D gene: NA; J gene: TRBJ1-1; V gene: TRBV7-9; CDR3 protein: CASSLLGVEAFF
D gene: TRBD2; J gene: TRBJ2-7; V gene: TRBV7-2; CDR3 protein: CASSSTSGSYEQYF
D gene: TRBD2; J gene: TRBJ2-1; V gene: TRBV24-1; CDR3 protein: CATSDLPGLAYNEQFF
D gene: NA; J gene: TRBJ1-1; V gene: TRBV29-1; CDR3 protein: CSVRGLGTEAFF
D gene: NA; J gene: TRBJ2-6; V gene: TRBV29-1; CDR3 protein: CSGARAFSGANVLTF
D gene: TRBD1; J gene: TRBJ2-5; V gene: TRBV2; CDR3 protein: CATSDREETQYF